This TCR beta chain was recorded in a study of CD8 T cells in ankylosing spondylitis. Notes on the study in general: Among TCR beta sequences, a motif of under ten highly homologous variants appeared characteristic of ankylosing spondylitis blood. Reported data indicate significant enrichment of disease-linked clones within matched ankylosing spondylitis synovial fluid. Earlier studies detected some motif variants in reactive arthritis synovial fluid and blood.

This clonotype was counted at least ten times. Its cognate antigen is unknown. The CDR3 has 14 residues. CDR1 and CDR2 (germline): LGHNA, YSLEER. V dropped 3 bases and J dropped 6 bases, with 12 bases sitting between them. Quantitative barcoded 5'-RACE was used to prepare TCR beta libraries. TCRdb re-analysed the 5' RACE reads in MiXCR, keeping a single row per CDR3 protein. The repertoire has some 220,000 distinct CDR3 sequences, around 7.9% of them found once; the top ten carry about 14%. The source is a male donor with ankylosing spondylitis. The gene calls are TRBV4-3 and TRBJ2-1, with D maybe TRBD2 (5 bases). Sequenced sample: blood, either unsorted or a sorted T cell fraction (not recorded which). The chain's CDR3 is CASSHTPTSNEQFF. The CDR3 DNA is TGCGCCAGCAGCCATACCCCAACTAGCAATGAGCAGTTCTTC.